This T cell receptor (beta chain) was recorded in a study of CD8+CD57+ T cells in acquired aplastic anemia. Study at large: When averaged, DNA from sorted CD4+ and CD8+ cells came to about 3 ug.

Trimming took 4 bases from V and 4 from J, leaving 9 bases between them. Germline V CDR1 and CDR2: SGDLS, YYNGEE. This CDR3 has 12 residues. Only patients with CD8+CD57+ cell expansion on flow cytometry were chosen for sequencing. Therapy had not been given to patients before blood sampling. The template for TCR beta VDJ and CDR3 sequence profiling was genomic DNA. From the reads, TCRdb called clonotypes with MiXCR, one entry per CDR3 protein. The sample records some 170,000 distinct CDR3 sequences, about two thirds being singletons. Sample: sorted CD4+, CD8+, or CD8+CD57+ T cells (not recorded which) from PBMCs. This rearrangement joins TRBV9 to TRBJ2-7; no reliable D call. The TCR originated in a human donor with aplastic anemia. CDR3 DNA sequence: TGTGCCAGCAGCTCGGACGGATACGAGCAGTACTTC. Protein sequence: CASSSDGYEQYF. Variable domain in full (rest from reference TRBV9 and TRBJ2-7): DSGVTQTPKHLITATGQRVTLRCSPRSGDLSVYWYQQSLDQGLQFLIQYYNGEERAKGNILERFSAQQFPDLHSELNLSSLELGDSALYFCASSSDGYEQYFGPGTRLTVT.